This passage covers 26 T cell receptor beta chains from one sample sequenced in a study of beta chain features in type 1 diabetes. Since all of the isolated RNA was reverse transcribed, expressed TCRB transcripts were what got sequenced. Libraries were prepared by immunoSEQ multiplex PCR; TCRdb keeps only in-frame clonotypes and omits some of them. The repertoire holds hundreds of thousands of clones, with 11% to 15% as singletons. Sequencing used naive CD4+ T cells from blood. Receptors were obtained from a man aged 30 to 39 in good health.

This clone has a handful of counts. This rearrangement joins TRBV7-3 to TRBJ2-2; 9 bases fit TRBD1. The CDR3 length is 15 residues. Trimming cost V 4 bases and J 6 bases; bases outside gene matches: 6. The germline gives CDR1 SGHTA, CDR2 FQGTGA. CDR3 residues: CASSSPGQGAGELFF. CDR3 DNA: TGTGCCAGCAGCTCCCCGGGACAGGGTGCCGGGGAGCTGTTTTTT. The variable domain in full, with the rest retrieved from reference TRBV7-3 and TRBJ2-2, is GAGVSQTPSNKVTEKGKYVELRCDPISGHTALYWYRQSLGQGPEFLIYFQGTGAADDSGLPNDRFFAVRPEGSVSTLKIQRTERGDSAVYLCASSSPGQGAGELFFGEGSRLTVL.

A few counts support this clone. This sequence joins TRBV7-9 and TRBJ2-7; 10 bases are shared with TRBD1. Germline trimming cut 4 bases from V and 3 bases from J; bases unmatched to any gene: 18. Germline CDR1 is SEHNR and CDR2 is FQNEAQ (reference sequence). CDR3 size: 19 residues. The CDR3 sequence is CASSSHRDRGTNVNYEQYF. CDR3 nucleotide sequence: TGTGCCAGCAGCTCCCACCGGGACAGGGGCACTAACGTCAACTACGAGCAGTACTTC.

J is TRBJ2-3 and V is TRBV7-9; D is unclear. Germline V gene lookup returns CDR1 SEHNR and CDR2 FQNEAQ (reference sequence). The CDR3 totals 13 residues. Trimming stripped 6 bases from V and 0 bases from J, with 7 bases between. CDR3 region: CASRGQSTDTQYF. For the CDR3, the DNA is TGTGCCAGCAGAGGGCAGAGCACAGATACGCAGTATTTT.

The chain has TRBV12-5 and TRBJ2-5; D not certain. Trimming took 5 bases from V and 2 from J, leaving 6 bases between them. CDR1 and CDR2 (germline): LGHNT, FRNRAP. This CDR3 has 12 residues. DNA for the CDR3: TGTGCTAGTGGTCGGGTTCAAGAGACCCAGTACTTC. It specifies CASGRVQETQYF.

The V and J genes are TRBV5-1 and TRBJ2-2; TRBD1 might be the D (6 bases). Germline V gene lookup returns CDR1 SGHRS and CDR2 YFSETQ. The CDR3 loop spans 14 amino acids. Trimming cost V 2 bases and J 7 bases, with 12 bases left between them. CDR3 loop: CASSLTGIVGELFF. The DNA for the CDR3 is TGCGCCAGCAGCTTAACAGGGATTGTCGGGGAGCTGTTTTTT.

The chain employs TRBV27 and TRBJ1-1, with D possibly TRBD1 on 6 matching bases. With 2 bases removed from V and 11 bases from J, the gap between germline ends came to 9 bases. Germline assignment: CDR1 MNHEY and CDR2 SMNVEV (reference sequence). This CDR3 has 11 residues. CDR3 sequence: CASSLQGRAFF. DNA for the CDR3: TGTGCCAGCAGTTTACAGGGGCGGGCTTTCTTT.

The CDR3 DNA is TGTGCCAGCAGCTTAGTTCTACTAGCGGGAAATGAGCAGTTCTTC. It translates to CASSLVLLAGNEQFF. This chain links TRBV11-2 with TRBJ2-1; 10 bases fit TRBD2. V lost 1 base to trimming and J lost 7 bases; unmatched junction nucleotides: 4. This CDR3 contains 15 residues. Germline V gives CDR1 SGHAT, CDR2 FQNNGV.

J is TRBJ2-7 and V is TRBV7-2, with TRBD1 matching 10 bases. CDR3 length: 15 residues. Unmatched junction bases numbered 8, after V lost 4 bases and J lost 5 bases. Looked up from germline, CDR1 is SGHTA and CDR2 is FQGNSA. Here the CDR3 reads CASSYWGQGWDEQYF. The CDR3 nucleotides are TGTGCCAGCAGCTACTGGGGACAGGGGTGGGACGAGCAGTACTTC.

In its sample, this clone was seen many times. This chain links TRBV2 with TRBJ2-3; no definite D call. The CDR3 loop spans 10 amino acids. Germline-derived CDR1 and CDR2 are SNHLY and FYNNEI. Trimming removed 6 bases at V and 2 bases at J, with 0 bases between. DNA for the CDR3: TGTGCCAGCAGCACAGATACGCAGTATTTT. This encodes CASSTDTQYF.

V is TRBV19 and J is TRBJ2-1; possible D gene TRBD2, 6 bases. V was clipped by 5 bases and J by 7 bases, with 15 bases between them. Per germline, CDR1 LNHDA and CDR2 SQIVND (reference sequence). This CDR3 has 14 residues. The CDR3 is CASSSRLVVNEQFF. CDR3 sequence (DNA): TGTGCCAGTAGTTCCAGACTAGTCGTGAATGAGCAGTTCTTC.

The gene calls are TRBV29-1 and TRBJ2-3, with TRBD1 as a possible D gene (5 bases). In germline, CDR1 is SQVTM, CDR2 ANQGSEA. Trimming pared 3 bases from V and 2 bases from J, leaving 12 bases between. The CDR3 has 14 residues. CDR3 region: CSVEGRSHTDTQYF. DNA for the CDR3: TGCAGCGTTGAGGGGCGCAGCCACACAGATACGCAGTATTTT.

This clone was observed a handful of times. This sequence joins TRBV30 and TRBJ1-5; D unclear. V was cut by 1 base and J by 0 bases, with 4 bases left in between. The CDR3 covers 13 residues. CDR1 GTSNPN and CDR2 SVGIG come from the germline V gene (reference sequence). The CDR3 here is CAWSADSNQPQHF. Here the CDR3 DNA reads TGTGCCTGGAGTGCAGATAGCAATCAGCCCCAGCATTTT.

Only a few counts were recorded for this clone. The chain joins TRBV7-8 to TRBJ1-1, with unresolved D. The CDR3 runs to 14 residues. Germline V CDR1 and CDR2: SGHVS, FQNEAQ. The V gene lost 1 base and the J gene lost 0 bases, with 6 bases spanning the gap. The CDR3 DNA is TGTGCCAGCAGCTTAGTGGAGGTGAACACTGAAGCTTTCTTT. It codes for CASSLVEVNTEAFF. Supplemented by reference TRBV7-8 and TRBJ1-1, the full variable domain reads GAGVSQSPRYKVAKRGQDVALRCDPISGHVSLFWYQQALGQGPEFLTYFQNEAQLDKSGLPSDRFFAERPEGSVSTLKIQRTQQEDSAVYLCASSLVEVNTEAFFGQGTRLTVV.

The V gene is TRBV5-4, the J gene TRBJ2-2, with 9 bases identical to TRBD2. Germline CDR1 and CDR2: SGHNT and YYREEE (reference sequence). V lost 0 bases to trimming and J lost 7 bases; unmatched junction nucleotides: 7. This CDR3 spans 16 amino acids. The CDR3 DNA reads TGTGCCAGCAGCTTGGTGTCTAGCGGGGAGGTCGGGGAGCTGTTTTTT. Protein sequence: CASSLVSSGEVGELFF. The whole variable domain, remainder taken from reference TRBV5-4 and TRBJ2-2, is ETGVTQSPTHLIKTRGQQVTLRCSSQSGHNTVSWYQQALGQGPQFIFQYYREEENGRGNFPPRFSGLQFPNYSSELNVNALELDDSALYLCASSLVSSGEVGELFFGEGSRLTVL.

The gene calls are TRBV10-3 and TRBJ2-1, with 8 bases matching TRBD2. Germline V CDR1 and CDR2: ENHRY, SYGVKD. The length of the CDR3 is 12 residues. V shed 8 bases and J 8 bases; nucleotides not matched to a gene: 5. The CDR3 coding sequence is TGTGCCATCCGAGCCGGGGGGGATGAGCAGTTCTTC. Residues: CAIRAGGDEQFF.

A few counts support this clone. The chain has TRBV7-2 and TRBJ2-3; 8 positions match TRBD1. The CDR3 runs 14 residues. The V gene's germline CDR1 is SGHTA and CDR2 FQGNSA. The V gene end was trimmed by 4 bases and the J gene end by 3 bases; junction bases not matched to a gene: 3. CDR3 DNA sequence: TGTGCCAGCAGCTGGGACAGGATAACAGATACGCAGTATTTT. Amino acid sequence: CASSWDRITDTQYF.

The genes are TRBV9 and TRBJ2-3; possibly TRBD1 for D (6 bases). Trimming left V 2 bases short and J 1 base short, with 8 bases between. CDR3 size: 14 residues. Germline V lookup: CDR1 SGDLS, CDR2 YYNGEE. CDR3 sequence: CASSVPGGTDTQYF. The CDR3 nucleotides are TGTGCCAGCAGCGTCCCAGGGGGCACAGATACGCAGTATTTT.

The CDR3 is CASSPRTSGATDTQYF. Written as DNA, the CDR3 is TGCGCCAGCAGCCCCCGGACTAGCGGGGCCACAGATACGCAGTATTTT. The chain links TRBV4-3 to TRBJ2-3, with 12 bases identical to TRBD2. The CDR3 consists of 16 residues. Germline assignment: CDR1 LGHNA and CDR2 YSLEER. The ends lost 4 bases at V and 2 bases at J; junction bases unmatched: 4.

This clone was picked up a small number of times. The J gene is TRBJ2-3, the V gene TRBV5-6; D uncertain. The CDR3 covers 17 residues. Germline V gene data show CDR1 as SGHDT and CDR2 as YYEEEE. Trimming removed 0 bases at V and 1 base at J, with 15 bases between. CDR3 coding DNA: TGTGCCAGCAGCTTGGCCTTATCCCAGTATGGCACAGATACGCAGTATTTT. It translates to CASSLALSQYGTDTQYF.

The gene calls are TRBV7-2 and TRBJ1-2; D is ambiguous. Germline lookup yields CDR1 SGHTA and CDR2 FQGNSA. Trimming pared 5 bases from V and 1 base from J, leaving 5 bases between. This CDR3 region has 12 residues. The CDR3 loop is CASSINNYGYTF. CDR3 in DNA: TGTGCCAGCAGCATAAATAACTATGGCTACACCTTC.

This clone has more than one count but fewer than ten. This sequence joins TRBV9 and TRBJ2-3, with 7 bases identical to TRBD1. Germline lookup yields CDR1 SGDLS and CDR2 YYNGEE. The V gene end was trimmed by 4 bases and the J gene end by 2 bases; junction bases not matched to a gene: 7. The CDR3 spans 15 residues. This CDR3 is CASSPGGHLTDTQYF. The CDR3 nucleotides are TGTGCCAGCAGCCCAGGGGGTCACCTCACAGATACGCAGTATTTT.

This clone has a handful of counts. The chain employs TRBV6-5 and TRBJ1-2, with no clear D. Trimming pared 5 bases from V and 2 bases from J, leaving 9 bases between. This CDR3 is 13 amino acids long. Germline lookup yields CDR1 MNHEY and CDR2 SVGAGI. The DNA of the CDR3 is TGTGCCAGCAGTGAACAGCTAAACTATGGCTACACCTTC. This sequence encodes CASSEQLNYGYTF.

Concerning this clone: Mismatch with germline at one junction end may stem from a read error. This chain uses TRBV7-7 with TRBJ2-5; the match to TRBD2 covers 13 bases. CDR1 and CDR2 (germline): SSHAT, FNYEAQ (reference sequence). This CDR3 is 16 amino acids long. The CDR3 reads CASSLGLAGVRETQYF. CDR3 DNA sequence: TGTGCTAGCAGCTTAGGACTAGCGGGAGTACGCGAGACCCAGTACTTC. The full variable domain, its missing parts supplied by reference TRBV7-7 and TRBJ2-5, is GAGVSQSPRYKVTKRGQDVTLRCDPISSHATLYWYQQALGQGPEFLTYFNYEAQPDKSGLPSDRFSAERPEGSISTLTIQRTEQRDSAMYRCASSLGLAGVRETQYFGPGTRLLVL.

The chain recombines TRBV29-1 with TRBJ2-7; D remains ambiguous. The CDR3 has 12 residues. V lost 4 bases to trimming and J lost 0 bases, with 7 bases between them. Germline V lookup: CDR1 SQVTM, CDR2 ANQGSEA. The CDR3, as DNA: TGCAGCGTTGTTGTCAACTCCTACGAGCAGTACTTC. It is translated as CSVVVNSYEQYF.

There are a few counts of this clone. This chain joins TRBV5-1 and TRBJ2-5; D call uncertain. The J call is doubtful: the DNA matches TRBJ2-7 better. This CDR3 comprises 11 residues. The V gene's germline CDR1 is SGHRS and CDR2 YFSETQ. CDR3 region: CASSNNYEQYF. The CDR3 nucleotides are TGCGCCAGCAGCAACAACTACGAGCAGTACTTC.

The chain carries TRBV23-1 and TRBJ2-1; D might be TRBD1 or TRBD2, each matching 6 bases. TRBV23-1 falls under the ORF class, with uncertain function. The CDR3 has 14 residues. The germline V and J ends were trimmed by 8 bases and 7 bases, with 18 bases remaining between them. The CDR3 DNA follows: TGCGCCAGCGGCCAGGAGGGGGTATTGAATGAGCAGTTCTTC. Encoded protein: CASGQEGVLNEQFF.